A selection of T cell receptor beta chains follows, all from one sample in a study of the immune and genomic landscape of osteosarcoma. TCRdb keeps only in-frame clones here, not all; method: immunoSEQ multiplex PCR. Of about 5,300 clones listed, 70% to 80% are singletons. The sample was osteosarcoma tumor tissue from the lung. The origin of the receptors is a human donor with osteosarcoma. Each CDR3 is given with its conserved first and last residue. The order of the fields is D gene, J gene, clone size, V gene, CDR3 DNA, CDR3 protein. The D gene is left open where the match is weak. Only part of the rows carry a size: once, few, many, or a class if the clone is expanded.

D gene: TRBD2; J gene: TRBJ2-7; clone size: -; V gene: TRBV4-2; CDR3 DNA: TGTGCCAGCAGCCAAGATGTCCTAGCGGGTTCGGTGGAGCAGTACTTC; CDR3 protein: CASSQDVLAGSVEQYF
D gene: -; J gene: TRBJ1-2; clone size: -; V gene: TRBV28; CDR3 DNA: TGTGCCAGCAGTTACCCAAGCGGGACCCGGAATAGGGGCTACACCTTC; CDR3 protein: CASSYPSGTRNRGYTF
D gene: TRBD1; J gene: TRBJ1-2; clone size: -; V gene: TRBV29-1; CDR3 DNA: TGCAGCGTTGCAGGGGGCGTGGGCGGGGTAGGGTATGGCTACACCTTC; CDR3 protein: CSVAGGVGGVGYGYTF
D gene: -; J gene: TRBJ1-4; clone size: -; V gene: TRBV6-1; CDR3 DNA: TGTGCCAGCAGTGAAGGTAGTGAAAAACTGTTTTTT; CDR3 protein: CASSEGSEKLFF
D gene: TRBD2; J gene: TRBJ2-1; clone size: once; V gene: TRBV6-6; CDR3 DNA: TGTGCCAGCAGTTTCGGACTAGCGGGAGTGAAGGATGAGCAGTTCTTC; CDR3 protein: CASSFGLAGVKDEQFF
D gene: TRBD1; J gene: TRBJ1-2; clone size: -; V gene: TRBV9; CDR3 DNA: TGTGCCACGGCAGGGGGCTGGAGGATGGGCTACACCTTC; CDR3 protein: CATAGGWRMGYTF
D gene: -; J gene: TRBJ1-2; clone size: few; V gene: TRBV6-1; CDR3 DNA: TGTGCCAGCAGGACCCATGGGGGAGTCGACTATGGCTACACCTTC; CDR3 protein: CASRTHGGVDYGYTF
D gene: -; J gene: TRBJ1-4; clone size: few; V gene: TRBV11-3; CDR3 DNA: TGTGCCAGCAGCTTCAGCGGCACTGGTGAAAAACTGTTTTTT; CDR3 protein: CASSFSGTGEKLFF
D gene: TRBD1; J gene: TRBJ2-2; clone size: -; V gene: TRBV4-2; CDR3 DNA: TGTGCCAGCAGCCGAGGACAGGGGGTCACCGGGGAGCTGTTTTTT; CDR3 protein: CASSRGQGVTGELFF
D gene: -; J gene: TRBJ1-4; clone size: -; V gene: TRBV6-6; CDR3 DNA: TGTGCCAGCAGTTACTCTCAGGGAGGTGAAAAACTGTTTTTT; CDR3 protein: CASSYSQGGEKLFF
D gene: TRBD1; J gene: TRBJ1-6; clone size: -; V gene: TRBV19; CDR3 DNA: TGTGCCAGTAGCACAGGGGGTTATAATTCACCCCTCCACTTT; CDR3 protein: CASSTGGYNSPLHF
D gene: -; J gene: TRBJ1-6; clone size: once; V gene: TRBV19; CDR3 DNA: TGTGCCAGTAGTGCTTCCTCCAATTCACCCCTCCACTTT; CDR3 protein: CASSASSNSPLHF
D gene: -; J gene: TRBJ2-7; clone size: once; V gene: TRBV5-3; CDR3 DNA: TGTGCCAGAAGCTTGGACGGGATACCCGAGCAGTACTTC; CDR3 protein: CARSLDGIPEQYF
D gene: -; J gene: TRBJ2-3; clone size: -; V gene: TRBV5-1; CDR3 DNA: TGCGCCAGCAGAATACTATGGGGAACAGATACGCAGTATTTT; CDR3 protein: CASRILWGTDTQYF
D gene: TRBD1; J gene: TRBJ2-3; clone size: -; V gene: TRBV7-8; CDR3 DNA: TGTGCCAGCAGTAAGAACAGGGGGCCGTCAGATACGCAGTATTTT; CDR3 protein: CASSKNRGPSDTQYF
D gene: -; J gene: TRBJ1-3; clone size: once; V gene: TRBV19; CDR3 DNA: TGTGCCAGTAGTAGGAACAGACAAATCTCTGGAAACACCATATATTTT; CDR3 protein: CASSRNRQISGNTIYF
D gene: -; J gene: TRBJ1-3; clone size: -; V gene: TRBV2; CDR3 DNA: TGTGCCAGCAGTTTATCAGGGCCCACTACCCACGAGCCCATATATTTT; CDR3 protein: CASSLSGPTTHEPIYF
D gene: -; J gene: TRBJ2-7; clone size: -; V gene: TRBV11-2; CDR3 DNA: TGTGCCAGCAGCTTAGACGGGACACTAGACGAGCAGTACTTC; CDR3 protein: CASSLDGTLDEQYF
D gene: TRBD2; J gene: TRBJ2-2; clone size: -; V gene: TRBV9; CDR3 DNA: TGTGCCAGCAGCGTCGGTTTAGCGGGAGCGAACACCGGGGAGCTGTTTTTT; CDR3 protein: CASSVGLAGANTGELFF
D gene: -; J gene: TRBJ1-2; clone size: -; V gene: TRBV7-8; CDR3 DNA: TGTGCCAGCAGCAAAGGACGGAAATTCTATGGCTACACCTTC; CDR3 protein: CASSKGRKFYGYTF
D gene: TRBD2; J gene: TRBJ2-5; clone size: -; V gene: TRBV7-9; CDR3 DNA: TGTGCCAGCAGCTTACCTGGCGGGAGGGACCCCCAAGAGACCCAGTACTTC; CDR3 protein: CASSLPGGRDPQETQYF
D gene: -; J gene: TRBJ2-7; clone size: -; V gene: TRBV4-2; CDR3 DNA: TGTGCCAGCAGCCAGAAACAAGAAAACTACGAGCAGTACTTC; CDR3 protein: CASSQKQENYEQYF
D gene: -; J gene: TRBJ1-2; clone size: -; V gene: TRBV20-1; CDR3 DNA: TGCAGTGCACCAGGTGATTATGGCTACACCTTC; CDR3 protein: CSAPGDYGYTF
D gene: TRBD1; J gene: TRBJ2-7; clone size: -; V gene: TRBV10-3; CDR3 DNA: TGTGCCATCAGTGACCCAACAGGGGGCGGCTCCTACGAGCAGTACTTC; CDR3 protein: CAISDPTGGGSYEQYF
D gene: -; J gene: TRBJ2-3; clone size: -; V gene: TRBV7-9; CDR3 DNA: TGTGCCAAGGCGGGGACTAGCACAGATACGCAGTATTTT; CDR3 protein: CAKAGTSTDTQYF
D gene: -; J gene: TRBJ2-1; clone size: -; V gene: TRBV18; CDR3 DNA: TGTGCCAGCTCACCACAGCGCAGGGGCGCCGCAATATACTACAATGAGCAGTTCTTC; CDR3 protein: CASSPQRRGAAIYYNEQFF
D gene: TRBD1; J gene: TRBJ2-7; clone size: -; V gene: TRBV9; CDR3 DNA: TGTGCCAGCAGCTTCGGGACAGGGGGTTACGAGCAGTACTTC; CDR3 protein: CASSFGTGGYEQYF
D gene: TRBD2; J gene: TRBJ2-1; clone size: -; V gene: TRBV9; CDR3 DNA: TGTGCCAGCAGCCCTAGCGGGAGAGGGTACAATGAGCAGTTCTTC; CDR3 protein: CASSPSGRGYNEQFF
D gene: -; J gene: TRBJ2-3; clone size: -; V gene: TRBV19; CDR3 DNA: TGTGCCAGTACCTTGGGGTATACGCAGTATTTT; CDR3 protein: CASTLGYTQYF
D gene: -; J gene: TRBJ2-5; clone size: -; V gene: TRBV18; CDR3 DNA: TGTGCCAGCTCACCGTTTTTGGCTCATCAGGGGGGAGAGACCCAGTACTTC; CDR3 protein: CASSPFLAHQGGETQYF
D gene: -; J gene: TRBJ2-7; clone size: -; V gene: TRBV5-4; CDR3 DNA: TGTGCCAGCAGCTTGGAGGCAGCCTACGAGCAGTACTTC; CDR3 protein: CASSLEAAYEQYF
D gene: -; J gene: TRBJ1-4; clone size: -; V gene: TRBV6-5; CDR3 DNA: TGTGCCAGCAGGCCGTATTGGGGGCGAGAAAAACTGTTTTTT; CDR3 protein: CASRPYWGREKLFF
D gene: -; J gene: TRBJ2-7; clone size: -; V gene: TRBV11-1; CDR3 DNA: TGTGCCAGCAGCCCAGAAGGACTGCTATCCGAGCAGTACTTC; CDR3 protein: CASSPEGLLSEQYF
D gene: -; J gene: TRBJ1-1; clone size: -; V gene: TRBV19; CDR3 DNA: TGTGCCAGTAGGGGGACGGGGAGGGCTGAAGCTTTCTTT; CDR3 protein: CASRGTGRAEAFF
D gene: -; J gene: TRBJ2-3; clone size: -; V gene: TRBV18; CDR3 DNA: TGTGCCAGCTCACCCCCGGCACTCACAGATACGCAGTATTTT; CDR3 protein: CASSPPALTDTQYF
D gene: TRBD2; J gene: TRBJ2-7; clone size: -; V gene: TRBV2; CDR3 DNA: TGTGCCAGCAGAATAAATAGCGGGGGAACCTACGAGCAGTACTTC; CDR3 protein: CASRINSGGTYEQYF
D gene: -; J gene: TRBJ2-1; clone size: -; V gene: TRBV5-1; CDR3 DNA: TGCGCCAGCAGCTTGGAGGGAGTGGTCAACAATGAGCAGTTCTTC; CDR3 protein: CASSLEGVVNNEQFF
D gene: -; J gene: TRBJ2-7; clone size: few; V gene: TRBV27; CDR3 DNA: TGTGCCAGCAGTTCTACGGGACTCTCCTACGAGCAGTACTTC; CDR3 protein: CASSSTGLSYEQYF
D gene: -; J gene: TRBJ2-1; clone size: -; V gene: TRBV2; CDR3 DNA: TGTGCCAGCAGGCCCTTGAGACCCGTTGAGTTCTTC; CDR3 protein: CASRPLRPVEFF
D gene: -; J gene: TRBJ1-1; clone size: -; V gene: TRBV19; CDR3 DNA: TGTGCCAGTAGAGGGGGGAACACTGAAGCTTTCTTT; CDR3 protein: CASRGGNTEAFF
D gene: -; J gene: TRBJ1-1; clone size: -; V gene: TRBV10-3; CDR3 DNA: TGTGCCATCAGGATGACGGATAAGAACACTGAAGCTTTCTTT; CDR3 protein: CAIRMTDKNTEAFF
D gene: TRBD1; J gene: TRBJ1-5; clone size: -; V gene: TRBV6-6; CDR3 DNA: TGTGCCAGCAGTGACAGGGGCAATCAGCCCCAGCATTTT; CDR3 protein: CASSDRGNQPQHF
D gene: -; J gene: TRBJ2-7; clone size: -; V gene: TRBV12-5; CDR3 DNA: TGTGCTAGTGGTTTGGATCAGGGGAGTGAGCAGTACTTC; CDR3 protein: CASGLDQGSEQYF
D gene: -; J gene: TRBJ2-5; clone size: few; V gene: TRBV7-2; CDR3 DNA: TGTGCCAGCAGGAGGGGGCAGGGAGGAGAGACCCAGTACTTC; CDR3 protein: CASRRGQGGETQYF
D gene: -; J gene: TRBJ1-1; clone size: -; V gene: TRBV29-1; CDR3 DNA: TGCAGCGCAGACGGGGGCTTAAACACTGAAGCTTTCTTT; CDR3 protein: CSADGGLNTEAFF
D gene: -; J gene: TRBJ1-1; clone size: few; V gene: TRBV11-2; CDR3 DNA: TGTGCCAGCAGCTTACAGGACACTGAAGCTTTCTTT; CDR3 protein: CASSLQDTEAFF
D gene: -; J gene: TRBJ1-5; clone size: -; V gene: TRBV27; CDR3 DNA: TGTGCCAGCAGAGCGGGTAATCAGCCCCAGCATTTT; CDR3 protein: CASRAGNQPQHF
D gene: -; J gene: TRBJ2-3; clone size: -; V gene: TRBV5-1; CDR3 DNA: TGCGCCAGCAGCCCGCCCACAGATACGCAGTATTTT; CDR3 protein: CASSPPTDTQYF
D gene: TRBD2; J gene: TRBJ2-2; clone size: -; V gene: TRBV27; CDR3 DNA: TGTGCCAGCAGTTTCCCCCTAGCGGGAGGCCCCGGGGAGCTGTTTTTT; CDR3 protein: CASSFPLAGGPGELFF
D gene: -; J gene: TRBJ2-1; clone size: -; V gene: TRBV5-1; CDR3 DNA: TGCGCCAGCAACCGAGTGGCGTCCTACAATGAGCAGTTCTTC; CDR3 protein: CASNRVASYNEQFF
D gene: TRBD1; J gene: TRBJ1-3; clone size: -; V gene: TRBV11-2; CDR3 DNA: TGTGCCAGCAGCACCCGGACAGGGGCGCATGGAAACACCATATATTTT; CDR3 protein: CASSTRTGAHGNTIYF
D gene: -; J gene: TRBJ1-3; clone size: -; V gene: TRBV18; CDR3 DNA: TGTGCCAGCTCACCCCCTTCAAATGGAAACACCATATATTTT; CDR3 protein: CASSPPSNGNTIYF
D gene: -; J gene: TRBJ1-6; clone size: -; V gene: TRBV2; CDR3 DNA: TGTGCCAGCACCTGGACAGAGGCACCCCTCCACTTT; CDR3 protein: CASTWTEAPLHF